The 6 T cell receptor beta chains in this list originate from one sample, sequenced in a study of metastatic and nonmetastatic thyroid tumors. From the PCR reads, TCRdb re-called clones with MiXCR. This sample has about 6,200 clones, with roughly 29% found just once. Patients were all untreated before their thyroid surgery. Sequenced input: adjacent normal tissue. These receptor sequences come from a female donor with papillary thyroid cancer or a benign thyroid nodule (not recorded which). Some clones in this sample may be carry-over from other donors' samples.

This clone is termed large. This sequence joins TRBV9 and TRBJ1-1; D gene ambiguous. The V gene lost 3 bases and the J gene lost 1 base, with 4 bases spanning the gap. There are 12 residues in the CDR3. CDR1 is SGDLS, CDR2 YYNGEE, per germline. The CDR3 loop reads CASSGSNTEAFF. The CDR3 nucleotides are TGTGCCAGCAGCGGTTCGAACACTGAAGCTTTCTTT.

This clone was counted a few times. This chain uses TRBV12-3 or TRBV12-4 with TRBJ2-7; D is perhaps TRBD1 or TRBD2 (5 bases each). CDR3 size: 13 residues. Trimming pared 3 bases from V and 12 bases from J, leaving 18 bases between. The CDR3 sequence is CASSFSVGTAGYF. The DNA of the CDR3 is TGTGCCAGCAGTTTTTCTGTAGGGACCGCGGGGTACTTC.

The genes are TRBV4-1 and TRBJ2-3; a possible D gene is TRBD2 (7 bases). This CDR3 region has 15 residues. Germline V lookup: CDR1 MGHRA, CDR2 YSYEKL. Trimming removed 1 base from V and 2 bases from J, with 10 bases in between. The CDR3 protein is CASSQGGGATDTQYF. The CDR3 DNA follows: TGCGCCAGCAGCCAAGGTGGGGGGGCCACAGATACGCAGTATTTT.

This chain connects TRBV5-1 to TRBJ1-6; D gene unclear. The CDR3 is made up of 14 amino acids. V shed 4 bases and J shed 8 bases, with 13 bases lying between them. Looked up from germline, CDR1 is SGHRS and CDR2 is YFSETQ. The CDR3 loop reads CASSQDQAYSPLHF. The CDR3 nucleotides read TGCGCCAGCAGCCAGGACCAAGCCTATTCACCCCTCCACTTT. Full variable domain (missing parts from reference TRBV5-1 and TRBJ1-6): KAGVTQTPRYLIKTRGQQVTLSCSPISGHRSVSWYQQTPGQGLQFLFEYFSETQRNKGNFPGRFSGRQFSNSRSEMNVSTLELGDSALYLCASSQDQAYSPLHFGNGTRLTVT.

V and J are TRBV27 and TRBJ1-1; D not resolved. The CDR3 spans 16 residues. The V gene lost 2 bases and the J gene lost 7 bases, with 20 bases spanning the gap. Germline loops: CDR1 MNHEY, CDR2 SMNVEV (reference sequence). In DNA form, the CDR3 reads TGTGCCAGCAGTTTAGGTCCTCTAGCGGGGTTCTATGAAGCTTTCTTT. Translation gives CASSLGPLAGFYEAFF.

This clone was seen a handful of times. V usage is TRBV7-9 and J usage is TRBJ2-5; TRBD1 might be the D (6 bases). Looked up from germline, CDR1 is SEHNR and CDR2 is FQNEAQ (reference sequence). The CDR3 sequence is 16 residues long. V was shortened by 4 bases and J by 4 bases, with 19 bases between the two germline ends. In DNA form, the CDR3 reads TGTGCCAGCAGCTACCCGACAGGTTCGTGGAGAGAGACCCAGTACTTC. This gives the protein CASSYPTGSWRETQYF.